One and the same sample provided the 22 T cell receptor beta chains below, sequenced in a study of PD-1 blockade in classical Hodgkin lymphoma. The data were produced by immunoSEQ multiplex PCR, yet TCRdb's version contains in-frame clones alone and is incomplete. The sample yields under 95,000 clones, around 90% seen once. Each patient's relapse followed autologous stem cell transplantation, and brentuximab vedotin exposure varied. Sequences were derived from peripheral blood mononuclear cells (PBMCs), sampled before the second cycle of nivolumab. The source of these receptors is a human donor with classical Hodgkin lymphoma.

The chain joins TRBV28 to TRBJ2-1; 9 nucleotides line up with TRBD1. V shed 5 bases and J 2 bases; nucleotides not matched to a gene: 4. In germline, CDR1 is MDHEN, CDR2 SYDVKM. This CDR3 comprises 15 residues. The chain's CDR3 is CASSLRQGAYNEQFF. Here the CDR3 DNA reads TGTGCCAGCAGTCTTCGACAGGGGGCCTACAATGAGCAGTTCTTC. Filled out from reference TRBV28 and TRBJ2-1, the complete variable domain reads DVKVTQSSRYLVKRTGEKVFLECVQDMDHENMFWYRQDPGLGLRLIYFSYDVKMKEKGDIPEGYSVSREKKERFSLILESASTNQTSMYLCASSLRQGAYNEQFFGPGTRLTVL.

This sequence joins TRBV4-1 and TRBJ1-4, with 9 bases fitting TRBD1. Germline V CDR1 and CDR2: MGHRA, YSYEKL. V shed 0 bases and J 7 bases; nucleotides not matched to a gene: 6. The CDR3 consists of 16 residues. CDR3 region: CASSQDLGTGTEKLFF. The DNA of the CDR3 is TGCGCCAGCAGCCAAGATCTTGGGACAGGGACTGAAAAACTGTTTTTT.

V usage is TRBV6-6 and J usage is TRBJ2-5, with 7 bases identical to TRBD1. Germline loops: CDR1 MNHNY, CDR2 SVGAGI (reference sequence). Trimming removed 7 bases from V and 5 bases from J; junction bases left unmatched: 7. This CDR3 has 13 residues. The CDR3 DNA sequence: TGTGCCAGCAAAAGAGACAGGGCGGAGACCCAGTACTTC. This sequence encodes CASKRDRAETQYF.

This clone was detected only once. This chain uses TRBV4-1 with TRBJ2-3, with D uncertain. V lost 3 bases and J 1 base, leaving 11 bases between the germline ends. Germline V gene sequence: CDR1 MGHRA, CDR2 YSYEKL. The CDR3 runs 15 residues. CDR3 bases: TGCGCCAGCAGCCACCTACCCCTCGGCACAGATACGCAGTATTTT. Protein sequence: CASSHLPLGTDTQYF.

The chain recombines TRBV7-9 with TRBJ2-3, with 10 nucleotides matching TRBD2. The CDR3 consists of 16 residues. Germline trimming cut 2 bases from V and 3 bases from J; bases unmatched to any gene: 5. Germline V gives CDR1 SEHNR, CDR2 FQNEAQ (reference sequence). The CDR3 DNA is TGTGCCAGCAGCTTAAGCGGGAGGGCAAGGACAGATACGCAGTATTTT. It encodes CASSLSGRARTDTQYF.

The chain uses TRBV6-6 and TRBJ2-2, with 7 bases aligning to TRBD1. CDR1 is MNHNY, CDR2 SVGAGI, per germline (reference sequence). Unmatched junction bases numbered 17, after V lost 9 bases and J lost 7 bases. This CDR3 is 16 amino acids long. The CDR3 DNA reads TGTGCCAGTTTCAAGGGGGCGTCCGGAAATGACGGGGAGCTGTTTTTT. It encodes CASFKGASGNDGELFF.

This CDR3 reads CASGLLYRADEQFF. The DNA of the CDR3 is TGTGCTAGTGGTTTGCTGTACAGGGCGGATGAGCAGTTCTTC. The chain recombines TRBV12-5 with TRBJ2-1, with D tentatively TRBD1 (6 bases). Trimming took 2 bases from V and 8 from J, leaving 13 bases between them. The CDR3 extends over 14 amino acids. Germline V gene data show CDR1 as LGHNT and CDR2 as FRNRAP.

This rearrangement joins TRBV7-9 to TRBJ1-3, with a possible D match to TRBD1 (6 bases). Trimming removed 5 bases from V and 2 bases from J, with 16 bases in between. The CDR3 runs to 16 residues. Germline V gene data show CDR1 as SEHNR and CDR2 as FQNEAQ (reference sequence). The CDR3 DNA reads TGTGCCAGCAGCCTCGAACACGAGGGGGCTGGAAACACCATATATTTT. Its protein product is CASSLEHEGAGNTIYF.

The V gene is TRBV18, the J gene TRBJ2-5; D uncertain. Germline CDR1 and CDR2: KGHSH and LQKENI. V lost 2 bases and J lost 5, with 6 bases in between. This CDR3 spans 12 amino acids. The CDR3 reads CASSPKAETQYF. The DNA for the CDR3 is TGTGCCAGCTCACCAAAGGCCGAGACCCAGTACTTC.

J is TRBJ2-5 and V is TRBV5-1; D ambiguous. The CDR3 consists of 15 residues. Germline lookup yields CDR1 SGHRS and CDR2 YFSETQ. Trimming pared 4 bases from V and 1 base from J, leaving 14 bases between. As DNA, the CDR3 is TGCGCCAGCAGCCCCTACCGACACCTCCAAGAGACCCAGTACTTC. It specifies CASSPYRHLQETQYF.

CDR3 nucleotide sequence: TGCGCCAGCAGTCAATCGGGGGGACAGGGTCCTAGCGGGAGGGAGACCCAGTACTTC. Translated: CASSQSGGQGPSGRETQYF. The chain recombines TRBV23-1 with TRBJ2-5, with 11 positions matching TRBD2. TRBV23-1 is marked as an open reading frame, function uncertain. Trimming cost V 0 bases and J 5 bases; bases outside gene matches: 14. This CDR3 has 19 residues.

This chain uses TRBV27 with TRBJ2-7, with 15 bases fitting TRBD2. The junction had 18 bases not matched to a gene; V was cut back by 3 bases and J by 6 bases. Germline loops: CDR1 MNHEY, CDR2 SMNVEV (reference sequence). This CDR3 is 20 amino acids long. CDR3 sequence: CASSFPDSQGLAGGYSEQYF. DNA for the CDR3: TGTGCCAGCAGTTTCCCGGACAGCCAAGGACTAGCGGGAGGGTACAGCGAGCAGTACTTC.

This clone was found once. The chain joins TRBV6-1 to TRBJ1-1; unclear D gene. This CDR3 contains 14 residues. Germline loops: CDR1 MNHNS, CDR2 SASEGT. The germline V and J ends were trimmed by 8 bases and 0 bases, with 13 bases remaining between them. CDR3 nucleotides: TGTGCCAGCGGTAAACAGATGGTGAACACTGAAGCTTTCTTT. Translating it yields CASGKQMVNTEAFF.

The J gene is TRBJ2-7, the V gene TRBV27; 9 bases match TRBD2. CDR1 is MNHEY, CDR2 SMNVEV, per germline (reference sequence). There are 16 residues in the CDR3. The J segment lost 3 bases and the V segment lost 2 bases, leaving 8 bases of the junction unmatched. CDR3 sequence (DNA): TGTGCCAGCAGTTTAGCACCGGGACTAGCTCTCTACGAGCAGTACTTC. This encodes CASSLAPGLALYEQYF.

This clone occurred a few times. This sequence joins TRBV6-4 and TRBJ1-2; D is undetermined. The CDR3 length is 14 residues. Trimming stripped 6 bases from V and 4 bases from J, with 15 bases between. The germline V gene encodes CDR1 MRHNA and CDR2 SNTAGT. CDR3 protein: CASRPGEGPYGYTF. The DNA of the CDR3 is TGTGCCAGCAGGCCCGGGGAGGGTCCCTATGGCTACACCTTC.

This rearrangement joins TRBV27 to TRBJ1-1; unclear D gene. The ends were cut back, 2 bases at V and 0 bases at J, with 7 bases in the middle. The CDR3 is made up of 14 amino acids. Germline V gives CDR1 MNHEY, CDR2 SMNVEV (reference sequence). CDR3 nucleotides: TGTGCCAGCAGTTTAAGGTTTTTGAACACTGAAGCTTTCTTT. Protein sequence: CASSLRFLNTEAFF.

V usage is TRBV6-6 and J usage is TRBJ1-5; D remains unclear. The CDR3 has 12 residues. CDR1 is MNHNY, CDR2 SVGAGI, per germline (reference sequence). The V and J ends lost 3 bases and 4 bases respectively, with 4 bases between them. CDR3 DNA: TGTGCCAGCAGTTATGAGAATCAGCCCCAGCATTTT. Translated: CASSYENQPQHF.

The chain combines TRBV6-6 with TRBJ2-2, with a possible D match to TRBD1 (5 bases). Trimming left V 2 bases short and J 2 bases short, with 12 bases between. The CDR3 is made up of 16 amino acids. The germline V gene encodes CDR1 MNHNY and CDR2 SVGAGI (reference sequence). CDR3 sequence (DNA): TGTGCCAGCAGTTACGGGCAGGGTATTAACACCGGGGAGCTGTTTTTT. This gives the protein CASSYGQGINTGELFF.

V gene TRBV30 combines with J gene TRBJ2-7; D possibly corresponds to TRBD2 (6 bases). Germline CDR1 and CDR2: GTSNPN and SVGIG (reference sequence). The ends were cut back, 5 bases at V and 4 bases at J, with 18 bases in the middle. The CDR3 has 14 amino acids. Here the CDR3 reads CAWGGDLKGYEQYF. CDR3 nucleotides: TGTGCCTGGGGCGGGGATTTGAAGGGGTACGAGCAGTACTTC. Looking up the rest from reference TRBV30 and TRBJ2-7 gives the full variable domain: SQTIHQWPATLVQPVGSPLSLECTVEGTSNPNLYWYRQAAGRGLQLLFYSVGIGQISSEVPQNLSASRPQDRQFILSSKKLLLSDSGFYLCAWGGDLKGYEQYFGPGTRLTVT.

The chain couples TRBV28 to TRBJ2-5; 9 positions match TRBD1. The V and J ends lost 5 bases and 5 bases, in that order; junction bases with no gene match: 9. Germline values: CDR1 MDHEN, CDR2 SYDVKM. The CDR3 runs 15 residues. The CDR3 coding sequence is TGTGCCAGCAGTGACCCCCGGGACAGGGATGAGACCCAGTACTTC. Protein sequence: CASSDPRDRDETQYF.

The chain is built from TRBV5-1 and TRBJ2-7; D unclear. The germline gives CDR1 SGHRS, CDR2 YFSETQ. Trimming took off 0 bases at V and 4 bases at J, with 8 bases between the two ends. The CDR3 length is 13 residues. CDR3 region: CASSLAPMYEQYF. DNA for the CDR3: TGCGCCAGCAGCTTGGCCCCCATGTACGAGCAGTACTTC.

The chain combines TRBV10-1 with TRBJ2-2; 7 positions agree with TRBD1. From germline, CDR1 is WNHNN and CDR2 SYGVQD (reference sequence). The V gene end was trimmed by 3 bases and the J gene end by 5 bases; junction bases not matched to a gene: 6. This CDR3 has 15 amino acids. The CDR3 spells CASSELRQGTGELFF. Here the CDR3 DNA reads TGCGCCAGCAGTGAACTTCGACAGGGAACCGGGGAGCTGTTTTTT.